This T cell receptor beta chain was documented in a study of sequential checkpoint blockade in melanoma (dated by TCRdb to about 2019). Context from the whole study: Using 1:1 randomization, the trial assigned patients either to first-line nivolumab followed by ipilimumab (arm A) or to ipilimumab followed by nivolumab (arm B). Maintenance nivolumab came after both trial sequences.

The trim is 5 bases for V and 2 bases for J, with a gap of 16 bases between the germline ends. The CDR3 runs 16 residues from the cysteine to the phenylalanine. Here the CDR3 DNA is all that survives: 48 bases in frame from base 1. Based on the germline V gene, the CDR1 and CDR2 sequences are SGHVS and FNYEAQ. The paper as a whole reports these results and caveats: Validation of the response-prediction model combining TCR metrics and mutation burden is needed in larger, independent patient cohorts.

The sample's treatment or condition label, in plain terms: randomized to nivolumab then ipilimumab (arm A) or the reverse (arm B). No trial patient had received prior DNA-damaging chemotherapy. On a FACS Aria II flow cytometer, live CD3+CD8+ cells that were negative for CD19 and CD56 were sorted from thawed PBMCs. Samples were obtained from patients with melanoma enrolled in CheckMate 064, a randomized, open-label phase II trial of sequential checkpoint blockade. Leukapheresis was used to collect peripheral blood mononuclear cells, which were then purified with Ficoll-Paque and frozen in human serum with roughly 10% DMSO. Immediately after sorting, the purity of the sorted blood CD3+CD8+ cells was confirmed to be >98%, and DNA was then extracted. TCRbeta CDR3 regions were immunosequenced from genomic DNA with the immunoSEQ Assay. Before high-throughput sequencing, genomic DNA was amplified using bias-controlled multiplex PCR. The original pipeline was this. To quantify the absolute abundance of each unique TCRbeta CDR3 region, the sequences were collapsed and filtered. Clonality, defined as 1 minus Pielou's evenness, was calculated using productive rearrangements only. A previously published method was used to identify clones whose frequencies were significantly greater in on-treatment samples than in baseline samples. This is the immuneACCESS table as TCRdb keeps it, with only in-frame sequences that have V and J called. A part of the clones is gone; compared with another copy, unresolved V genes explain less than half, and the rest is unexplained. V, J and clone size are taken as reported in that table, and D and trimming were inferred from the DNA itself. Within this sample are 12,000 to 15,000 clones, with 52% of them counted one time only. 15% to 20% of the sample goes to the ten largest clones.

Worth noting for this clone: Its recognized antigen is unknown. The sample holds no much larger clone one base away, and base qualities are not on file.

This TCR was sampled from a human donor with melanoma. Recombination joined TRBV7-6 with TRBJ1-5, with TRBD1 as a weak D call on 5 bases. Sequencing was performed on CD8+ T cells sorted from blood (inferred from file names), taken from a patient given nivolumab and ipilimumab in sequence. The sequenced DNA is TGTGCCAGCAGCCCAGGGCAGGGTGGAGGCAATCAGCCCCAGCATTTT. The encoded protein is CASSPGQGGGNQPQHF.